A selection of T cell receptor beta chains follows, all from one sample in a study of T and B cells in COVID-19 patients. TCRdb ran MiXCR on the multiplex PCR reads and lists one entry per CDR3 protein. The sample carries some 780 distinct CDR3 sequences, approximately 20% recorded once. The sample consisted of blood. The origin of the receptors is a human donor with active COVID-19. Both conserved end residues are part of each CDR3. The order of the fields is V gene, clone size, J gene, D gene, CDR3 DNA, CDR3 protein. The D gene is left open where the match is weak. Expanded clones are given a class, and other clones once, few, many or no size at all.

TRBV7-9	few	TRBJ2-5	-	TGTGCCAGCACCGACACTTTCGATCTGGAGACCCAGTACTTC	CASTDTFDLETQYF
TRBV5-1	-	TRBJ2-6	TRBD2	TGCGCCAGCAGCTTCTCTCGGACTAGCGGGGGGGCCAACGTCCTGACTTTC	CASSFSRTSGGANVLTF
TRBV15	medium-sized	TRBJ1-4	-	TGTGCCACCAGCCTAATGGGGGCGTCTAATGAAAAACTGTTTTTT	CATSLMGASNEKLFF
TRBV29-1	-	TRBJ2-5	TRBD2	TGCAGCGCGCCCGGGGGGGCCGGAGAGACCCAGTACTTC	CSAPGGAGETQYF
TRBV20-1	medium-sized	TRBJ1-2	-	TGCAGTGCTAGAGATAAAGGGTGGGGCTATGGCTACACCTTC	CSARDKGWGYGYTF
TRBV11-1	large	TRBJ2-7	TRBD1	TGTGCCAGCAGCCTAGGACAGGGTGGGAGCGAGCAGTACTTC	CASSLGQGGSEQYF
TRBV5-1	many	TRBJ2-5	-	TGCGCCAGCAGCAACCGGGACGGGGGCTTGAAGACCCAGTACTTC	CASSNRDGGLKTQYF
TRBV19	large	TRBJ1-1	TRBD1	TGTGCCTTCCTTTGTGGGGGGGACAGGGGGTTCGTGGACACTGAAGCTTTCTTT	CAFLCGGDRGFVDTEAFF
TRBV12-3/TRBV12-4	-	TRBJ2-7	TRBD1	TGTGCCAGCAGTTCCGGGACAGACTCCTACGAGCAGTACTTC	CASSSGTDSYEQYF
TRBV19	large	TRBJ1-6	-	TGTGCCAGTGCCACCCGATATAATTCACCCCTCCACTTT	CASATRYNSPLHF
TRBV28	medium-sized	TRBJ2-3	TRBD2	TGTGCCAGCAGTCGGGGGTCGCCGGGACTAGCGGGAGGAGATACGCAGTATTTT	CASSRGSPGLAGGDTQYF
TRBV6-6	medium-sized	TRBJ1-2	TRBD1	TGTGCCAGCAGCCCCACGGGACAGGCTTATGGCTACACCTTC	CASSPTGQAYGYTF
TRBV20-1	medium-sized	TRBJ2-7	-	TGCAGTGCCCGCCGGGACCCTAGCTACGAGCAGTACTTC	CSARRDPSYEQYF
TRBV5-5	-	TRBJ1-6	TRBD1	TGTGCCAGCTTCGGGGTGGCAGGGGGCATATATTCACCCCTCCACTTT	CASFGVAGGIYSPLHF
TRBV11-1	-	TRBJ2-1	TRBD2	TGTGCCAGCAGCTCTACTAGCGGGGGGGCCAGTAACAATGAGCAGTTCTTC	CASSSTSGGASNNEQFF
TRBV4-2	medium-sized	TRBJ2-1	-	TGTGCCAGCAGCCAAGCGAAGTTACGGGGCCAGGACCTCCGCTCCTACAATGAGCAGTTCTTC	CASSQAKLRGQDLRSYNEQFF
TRBV7-3	-	TRBJ2-3	TRBD2	TGTGCCAGCAGCTTAATGGGAGGAGGAGCGGGATCCGCAGATACGCAGTATTTT	CASSLMGGGAGSADTQYF
TRBV29-1	large	TRBJ2-1	TRBD2	TGCAGCGTTGGTGGGGGTGTGGTAGCGGGAGGGAACTACAATGAGCAGTTCTTC	CSVGGGVVAGGNYNEQFF
TRBV27	-	TRBJ2-2	TRBD1	TGTGCCAGCAGTTTGGGACAGGTCACCGGGGAGCTGTTTTTT	CASSLGQVTGELFF
TRBV13	large	TRBJ1-2	TRBD1	TGTGCCAGCAGCTTAGAGGGACAGGGGATTGATGGCTACACCTTC	CASSLEGQGIDGYTF
TRBV4-2	-	TRBJ2-4	TRBD2	TGTGCCAGCAGCCAATGGGGGGGGGGGGCCAAAAACATTCAGTACTTC	CASSQWGGGAKNIQYF
TRBV12-3/TRBV12-4	many	TRBJ2-3	TRBD2	TGTGCCAGCAGTCTGACTAGCGGGAGCACAGATACGCAGTATTTT	CASSLTSGSTDTQYF
TRBV12-1	-	TRBJ2-2	-	TGTGCCAGCAGCCCCTACAACACCGGGGAGCTGTTTTTT	CASSPYNTGELFF
TRBV9	many	TRBJ2-1	TRBD2	TGTGCCAGCAGCGTAGCCCAAAGGACTAGAGCGTTCTTC	CASSVAQRTRAFF
TRBV13	many	TRBJ2-7	TRBD1	TGTGCCAGCAGCTTAGAAGGGTCGGACAGGTACGAGCAGTACTTC	CASSLEGSDRYEQYF
TRBV19	large	TRBJ1-5	TRBD1	TGTGCCAGTAGAAGGGACAGGGTTAGTCAGCCCCAGCATTTT	CASRRDRVSQPQHF
TRBV20-1	few	TRBJ1-5	-	TGCAGTGCTAGTAACCCCGGAGGCAATCAGCCCCAGCATTTT	CSASNPGGNQPQHF
TRBV12-3/TRBV12-4	large	TRBJ2-1	-	TGTGCCAGCAGTTTGGGGCAGGGATCCTACAATGAGCAGTTCTTC	CASSLGQGSYNEQFF
TRBV28	-	TRBJ1-1	-	TGTGCCAGCCTCGGGGGTCAGCCGAACACTGAAGCTTTCTTT	CASLGGQPNTEAFF
TRBV12-3/TRBV12-4	medium-sized	TRBJ1-5	-	TGTGCCAGCAAGGAGGGGAGCCAGCCCCAGCATTTT	CASKEGSQPQHF
TRBV6-1	-	TRBJ2-3	TRBD2	TGTGCCTCGACCCTCTTAGCGGGAGGGCCGGGAGATACGCAGTATTTT	CASTLLAGGPGDTQYF
TRBV15	medium-sized	TRBJ1-3	-	TGTGCCACCAGCAACCCCAGGGCGGGTGGAAACACCATATATTTT	CATSNPRAGGNTIYF
TRBV20-1	few	TRBJ2-1	TRBD1	TGCAGTGCTAGGCCGGGACAGGGCCCCAATGAGCAGTTCTTC	CSARPGQGPNEQFF
TRBV21-1	medium-sized	TRBJ1-5	-	TGTGCCAGCAGTGGGGGACAAAATCAGCCCCAGCATTTT	CASSGGQNQPQHF
TRBV6-2/TRBV6-3	medium-sized	TRBJ1-5	TRBD1	TGTGCCAGCAAGCGGGACAGGGGCTATAGCAATCAGCCCCAGCATTTT	CASKRDRGYSNQPQHF
TRBV12-3/TRBV12-4	once	TRBJ2-3	TRBD2	TGTGCCAGCAGTCCCCCGGCTAGCGGGGTGGGAGATACGCAGTATTTT	CASSPPASGVGDTQYF
TRBV4-1	medium-sized	TRBJ1-5	-	TGCGCCAGCAGCCAAGACCATAACAGGGATCAGCCCCAGCATTTT	CASSQDHNRDQPQHF
TRBV29-1	-	TRBJ2-5	-	TGCAGCGCGAGCGGAGGGGGGGGGGGGGAGACCCAGTACTTC	CSASGGGGGETQYF
TRBV12-3/TRBV12-4	medium-sized	TRBJ1-2	TRBD1	TGTGCCAGCAGTCTCTTTGACAGGGCTTATGGCTACACCTTC	CASSLFDRAYGYTF
TRBV15	-	TRBJ2-2	-	TGTGCCACCAGCCGACCAGGAGGCTGGGAGAGGTACGGGGAGCAGTTTTTC	CATSRPGGWERYGEQFF
TRBV6-5	large	TRBJ2-7	-	TGTGCCAGCAGTTACTCGGGGCAGTGGGGGTCCCACGAGCAGTACTTC	CASSYSGQWGSHEQYF
TRBV19	large	TRBJ2-4	TRBD1	TGTGCCAGTAGTCCTTTTTCGGACAGGATCAAAAACATTCAGTACTTC	CASSPFSDRIKNIQYF
TRBV15	-	TRBJ2-1	-	TGTGCCACCAGCAGAGATCCCGACGGCAAGATAGGGTTCTTC	CATSRDPDGKIGFF
TRBV6-1	-	TRBJ2-6	TRBD1	TGTGCCAGCAGGACAGGGGGGAGTGGGGCCAACGTCCTGACTTTC	CASRTGGSGANVLTF
TRBV5-5	large	TRBJ2-2	-	TGTGCCAGCAGCTGGGAGGGGGCATCGTCCGGGGAGCTGTTTTTT	CASSWEGASSGELFF
TRBV7-2	few	TRBJ2-7	TRBD1	TGTGCCAGCAGCTTAGTGGGTCAAGGACAGGGGGAAGAGCAGTACTTC	CASSLVGQGQGEEQYF